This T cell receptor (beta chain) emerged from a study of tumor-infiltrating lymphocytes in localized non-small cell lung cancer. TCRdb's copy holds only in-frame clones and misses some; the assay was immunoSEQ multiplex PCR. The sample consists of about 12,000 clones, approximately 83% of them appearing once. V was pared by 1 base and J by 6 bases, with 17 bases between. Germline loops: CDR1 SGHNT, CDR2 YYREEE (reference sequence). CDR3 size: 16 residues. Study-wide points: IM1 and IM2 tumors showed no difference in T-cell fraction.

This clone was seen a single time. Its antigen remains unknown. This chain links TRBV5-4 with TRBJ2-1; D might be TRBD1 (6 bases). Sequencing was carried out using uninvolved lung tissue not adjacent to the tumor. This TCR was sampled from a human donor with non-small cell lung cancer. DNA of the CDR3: TGTGCCAGCAGCTTGTCCCACAGGGATCCCCTCAATGAGCAGTTCTTC. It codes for CASSLSHRDPLNEQFF.